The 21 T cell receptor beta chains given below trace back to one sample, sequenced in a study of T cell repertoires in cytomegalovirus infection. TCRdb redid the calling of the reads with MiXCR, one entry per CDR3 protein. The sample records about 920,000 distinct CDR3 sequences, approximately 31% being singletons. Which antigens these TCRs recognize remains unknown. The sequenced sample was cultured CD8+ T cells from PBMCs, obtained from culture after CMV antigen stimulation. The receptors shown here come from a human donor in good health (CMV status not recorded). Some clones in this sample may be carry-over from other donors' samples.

This CDR3 reads CASSFLTDRDGYTF. For the CDR3, the DNA is TGTGCCAGCAGTTTTCTAACGGATCGTGATGGCTACACCTTC. This chain uses TRBV12-3 or TRBV12-4 with TRBJ1-2, with D hard to call. This CDR3 is built from 14 residues. V was cut by 3 bases and J by 6 bases, with 14 bases left in between.

The CDR3 DNA reads as TGTGCCAGCAGCTCGAGCTACAGGGGACCCTCCGAGCAGTACTTC. Protein product: CASSSSYRGPSEQYF. The V call is TRBV7-9, the J call TRBJ2-7, with 7 bases aligning to TRBD1. V was pared by 4 bases and J by 6 bases, with 12 bases of the junction left unmatched. Germline CDR1 is SEHNR and CDR2 is FQNEAQ (reference sequence). The CDR3 sequence is 15 residues long.

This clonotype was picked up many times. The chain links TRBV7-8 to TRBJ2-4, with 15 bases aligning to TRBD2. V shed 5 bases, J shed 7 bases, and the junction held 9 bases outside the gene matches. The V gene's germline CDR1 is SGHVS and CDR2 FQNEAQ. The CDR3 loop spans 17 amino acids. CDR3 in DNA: TGTGCCAGCAGCCCCTGGACTAGCGGGGGGGCCAGGAACATTCAGTACTTC. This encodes CASSPWTSGGARNIQYF.

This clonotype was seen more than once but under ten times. The CDR3 DNA sequence: TGTGCCACCAGCAGAGCCCCCAACAGGGTCAGCAATCAGCCCCAGCATTTT. Residues: CATSRAPNRVSNQPQHF. The gene calls are TRBV15 and TRBJ1-5, with a tentative D call TRBD1 (6 bases). This CDR3 spans 17 amino acids. V lost 1 base and J lost 1, with 14 bases in between. CDR1 is LNHNV and CDR2 is YYDKDF in the germline V gene (reference sequence).

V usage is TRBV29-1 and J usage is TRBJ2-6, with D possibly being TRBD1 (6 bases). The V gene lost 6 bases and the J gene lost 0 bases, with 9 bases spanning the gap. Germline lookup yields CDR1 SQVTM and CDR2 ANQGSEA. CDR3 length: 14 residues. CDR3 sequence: CSVPDSSGANVLTF. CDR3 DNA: TGCAGCGTACCGGACAGCTCTGGGGCCAACGTCCTGACTTTC.

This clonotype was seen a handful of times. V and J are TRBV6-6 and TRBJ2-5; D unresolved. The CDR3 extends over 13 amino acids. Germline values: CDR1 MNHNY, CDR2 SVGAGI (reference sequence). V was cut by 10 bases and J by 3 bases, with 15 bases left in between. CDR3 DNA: TGTGCCACGCAAGGTGTGCTTGAAGAGACCCAGTACTTC. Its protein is CATQGVLEETQYF.

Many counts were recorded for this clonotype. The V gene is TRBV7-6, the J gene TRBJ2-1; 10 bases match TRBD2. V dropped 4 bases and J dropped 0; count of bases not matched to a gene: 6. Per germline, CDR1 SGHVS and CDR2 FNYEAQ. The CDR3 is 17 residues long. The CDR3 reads CASSYLAGETSYNEQFF. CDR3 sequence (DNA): TGTGCCAGCAGCTACCTAGCGGGGGAGACCTCCTACAATGAGCAGTTCTTC.

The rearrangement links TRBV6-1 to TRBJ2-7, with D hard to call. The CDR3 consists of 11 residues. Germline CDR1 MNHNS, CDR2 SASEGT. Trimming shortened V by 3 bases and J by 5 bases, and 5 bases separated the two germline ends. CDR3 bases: TGTGCCAGCAGTGACAGTGACGAGCAGTACGTC. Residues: CASSDSDEQYV.

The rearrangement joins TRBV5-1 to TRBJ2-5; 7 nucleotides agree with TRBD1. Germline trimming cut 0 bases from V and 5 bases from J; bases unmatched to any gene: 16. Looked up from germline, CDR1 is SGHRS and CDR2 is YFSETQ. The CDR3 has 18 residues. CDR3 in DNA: TGCGCCAGCAGCTTGGCGGTAGGGACAGTCATCCCGAGGGAGACCCAGTACTTC. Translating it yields CASSLAVGTVIPRETQYF.

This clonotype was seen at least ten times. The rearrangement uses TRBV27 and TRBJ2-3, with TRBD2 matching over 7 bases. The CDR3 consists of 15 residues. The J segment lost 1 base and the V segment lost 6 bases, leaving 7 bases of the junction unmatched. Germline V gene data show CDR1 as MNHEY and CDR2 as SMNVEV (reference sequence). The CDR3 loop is CASSPRGRGTDTQYF. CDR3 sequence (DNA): TGTGCCAGCAGCCCCCGGGGGAGGGGCACAGATACGCAGTATTTT.

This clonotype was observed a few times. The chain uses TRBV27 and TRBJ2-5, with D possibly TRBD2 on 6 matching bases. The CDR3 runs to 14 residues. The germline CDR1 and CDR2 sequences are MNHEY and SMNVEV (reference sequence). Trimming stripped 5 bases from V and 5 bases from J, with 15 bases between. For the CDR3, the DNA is TGTGCCAGCAGTCCTGGGGGGACCGTCGAGACCCAGTACTTC. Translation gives CASSPGGTVETQYF.

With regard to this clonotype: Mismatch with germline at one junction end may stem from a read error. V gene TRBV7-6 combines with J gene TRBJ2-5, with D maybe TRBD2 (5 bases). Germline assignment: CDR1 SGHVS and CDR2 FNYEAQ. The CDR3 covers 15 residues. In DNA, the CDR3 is TGTGCTAGCAACCAAAGGACTGCTAATCAAGAGACCCAGTACTTC. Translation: CASNQRTANQETQYF.

CDR3 bases: TGTGCCAGCACGCGGGACAGGGAAGTCTATGGCTACACCTTC. It yields the protein CASTRDREVYGYTF. This sequence joins TRBV5-4 and TRBJ1-2; 9 bases fit TRBD1. The ends lost 6 bases at V and 4 bases at J; junction bases unmatched: 7. The V gene's germline CDR1 is SGHNT and CDR2 YYREEE (reference sequence). The CDR3 consists of 14 residues.

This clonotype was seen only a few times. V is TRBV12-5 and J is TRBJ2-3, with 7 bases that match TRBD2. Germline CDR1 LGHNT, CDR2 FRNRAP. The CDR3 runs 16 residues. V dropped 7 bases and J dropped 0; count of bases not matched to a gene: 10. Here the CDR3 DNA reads TGTGCTAGTGTAGGCCCGGGACTACCGAGCACAGATACGCAGTATTTT. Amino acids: CASVGPGLPSTDTQYF. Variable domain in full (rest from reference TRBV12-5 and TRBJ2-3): DARVTQTPRHKVTEMGQEVTMRCQPILGHNTVFWYRQTMMQGLELLAYFRNRAPLDDSGMPKDRFSAEMPDATLATLKIQPSEPRDSAVYFCASVGPGLPSTDTQYFGPGTRLTVL.

DNA of the CDR3: TGTGCCAGCAGCTTCCGCGGTGAAGCTTTCTTT. Residues: CASSFRGEAFF. This chain uses TRBV7-8 with TRBJ1-1; D unclear. This CDR3 spans 11 amino acids. The ends were cut back, 3 bases at V and 7 bases at J, with 6 bases in the middle. Germline assignment: CDR1 SGHVS and CDR2 FQNEAQ.

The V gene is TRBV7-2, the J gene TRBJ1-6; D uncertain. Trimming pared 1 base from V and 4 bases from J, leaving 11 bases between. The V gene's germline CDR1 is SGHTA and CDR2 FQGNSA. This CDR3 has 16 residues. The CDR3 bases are TGTGCCAGCAGCTTAGTTGATAGGTTATATAATTCACCCCTCCACTTT. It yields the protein CASSLVDRLYNSPLHF. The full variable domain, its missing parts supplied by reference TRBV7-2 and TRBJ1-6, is GAGVSQSPSNKVTEKGKDVELRCDPISGHTALYWYRQSLGQGLEFLIYFQGNSAPDKSGLPSDRFSAERTGGSVSTLTIQRTQQEDSAVYLCASSLVDRLYNSPLHFGNGTRLTVT.

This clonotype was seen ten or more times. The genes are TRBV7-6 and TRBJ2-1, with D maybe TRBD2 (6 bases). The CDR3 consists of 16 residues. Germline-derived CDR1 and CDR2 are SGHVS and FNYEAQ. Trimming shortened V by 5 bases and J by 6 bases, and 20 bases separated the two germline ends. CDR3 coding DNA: TGTGCCAGCAGCCACCTGACTGCGCGGGGAAGCAATGAGCAGTTCTTC. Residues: CASSHLTARGSNEQFF.

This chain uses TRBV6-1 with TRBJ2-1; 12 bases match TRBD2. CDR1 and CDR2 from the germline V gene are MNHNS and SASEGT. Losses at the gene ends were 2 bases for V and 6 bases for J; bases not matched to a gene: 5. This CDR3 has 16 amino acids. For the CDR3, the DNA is TGTGCCAGCAGTGAACTAGCGGGGGGGCCTCTCAATGAGCAGTTCTTC. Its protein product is CASSELAGGPLNEQFF.

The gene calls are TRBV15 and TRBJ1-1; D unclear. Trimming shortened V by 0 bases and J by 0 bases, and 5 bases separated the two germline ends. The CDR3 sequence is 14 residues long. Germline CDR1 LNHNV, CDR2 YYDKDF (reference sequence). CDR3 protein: CATSRDLLNTEAFF. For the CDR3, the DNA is TGTGCCACCAGCAGAGATCTCTTGAACACTGAAGCTTTCTTT.

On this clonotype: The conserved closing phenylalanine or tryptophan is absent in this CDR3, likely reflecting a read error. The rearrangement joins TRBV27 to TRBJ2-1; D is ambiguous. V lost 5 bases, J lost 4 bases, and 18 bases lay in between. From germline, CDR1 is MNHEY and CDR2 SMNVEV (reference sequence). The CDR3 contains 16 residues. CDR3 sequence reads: CASSPSVGDGYNEQFI. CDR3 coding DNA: TGTGCCAGCAGTCCCTCGGTTGGGGATGGGTACAATGAGCAGTTCATC.

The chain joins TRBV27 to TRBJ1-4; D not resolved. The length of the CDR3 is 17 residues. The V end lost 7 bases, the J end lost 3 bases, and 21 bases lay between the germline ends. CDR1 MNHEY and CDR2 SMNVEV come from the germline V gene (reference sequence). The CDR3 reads CASKLYAGTGANEKLFF. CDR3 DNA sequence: TGTGCCAGCAAACTCTACGCCGGAACGGGAGCTAATGAAAAACTGTTTTTT.